These T cell receptor beta chains were read from a single sample in a study of T and B cells in COVID-19 patients. TCRdb used MiXCR to reprocess the multiplex PCR reads, holding one entry per CDR3 protein. Of thousands of distinct CDR3 sequences listed, approximately 24% are singletons. The specimen sequenced was blood. All receptors come from a human donor who had recovered from COVID-19. Each CDR3 is given with its conserved first and last residue. A D gene is named only where the DNA matches it firmly. A clone size is listed for some rows: how often the clone was seen (once, few, many), or a class if it is expanded.

-	-	TRBJ2-1	TRBV11-1	CASSLAPWWIF	TGTGCCAGCAGCTTGGCCCCGTGGTGGATCTTC
medium-sized	-	TRBJ2-7	TRBV19	CASGSSYEQYF	TGTGCCAGCGGGTCCTCCTACGAGCAGTACTTC
-	TRBD1	TRBJ1-2	TRBV30	CAWKAGTGTNYGYTF	TGTGCCTGGAAAGCCGGGACAGGGACTAACTATGGCTACACCTTC
medium-sized	-	TRBJ1-6	TRBV27	CASSLYVVDSPLHF	TGTGCCAGCAGTTTATATGTCGTGGATTCACCCCTCCACTTT
medium-sized	-	TRBJ2-3	TRBV6-1	CASSAIGGPDTQYF	TGTGCCAGCAGTGCTATCGGGGGTCCAGATACGCAGTATTTT
-	-	TRBJ2-3	TRBV7-9	CASSTYTDTQYF	TGTGCCAGCAGCACCTACACAGATACGCAGTATTTT
few	TRBD2	TRBJ2-1	TRBV4-1	CASSQKAVTSGGYNEQFF	TGCGCCAGCAGCCAAAAGGCGGTGACTAGCGGGGGTTACAATGAGCAGTTCTTC
-	TRBD1	TRBJ1-5	TRBV18	CASSPPGRQGIQPQHF	TGTGCCAGCTCACCCCCCGGGAGACAGGGGATTCAGCCCCAGCATTTT
medium-sized	TRBD1	TRBJ1-6	TRBV29-1	CSAWGQGRNSPLHF	TGCAGCGCTTGGGGACAGGGGAGGAATTCACCCCTCCACTTT
-	-	TRBJ1-1	TRBV6-5	CASSESDGMNTEAFF	TGTGCCAGCAGTGAAAGTGATGGTATGAACACTGAAGCTTTCTTT
many	-	TRBJ1-1	TRBV12-3/TRBV12-4	CASSLGNTEAFF	TGTGCCAGCAGTTTAGGGAACACTGAAGCTTTCTTT
-	TRBD1	TRBJ1-2	TRBV20-1	CSASPGQNLYGYTF	TGCAGTGCTAGTCCGGGACAGAATCTTTATGGCTACACCTTC
-	-	TRBJ1-6	TRBV10-3	CAIGEGRDNSPLHF	TGTGCCATCGGGGAGGGGCGGGACAATTCACCCCTCCACTTT
medium-sized	-	TRBJ1-2	TRBV18	CASSLQSDYGYTF	TGTGCCAGCTCACTACAGAGCGACTATGGCTACACCTTC
medium-sized	-	TRBJ2-7	TRBV18	CASSLGQTYEQYF	TGTGCCAGCTCCCTCGGACAGACCTACGAGCAGTACTTC
-	-	TRBJ1-6	TRBV2	CASSEATRGGSPLHF	TGTGCCAGCAGTGAAGCGACCAGGGGAGGATCACCCCTCCACTTT
-	TRBD1	TRBJ2-2	TRBV6-1	CASSPGTGSGELFF	TGTGCCAGCAGTCCCGGGACAGGGTCCGGGGAGCTGTTTTTT
-	-	TRBJ1-3	TRBV7-6	CASSSGAGRNSGNTIYF	TGTGCCAGCAGCTCAGGGGCCGGCCGGAACTCGGGAAACACCATATATTTT
medium-sized	-	TRBJ2-3	TRBV5-4	CASSYTDTQYF	TGTGCCAGCAGCTATACAGATACGCAGTATTTT
few	-	TRBJ2-1	TRBV20-1	CSAAETGTSHNEQFF	TGCAGTGCTGCGGAGACCGGGACATCCCATAATGAGCAGTTCTTC
few	TRBD1	TRBJ2-7	TRBV20-1	CSAEDRGKSYEQYF	TGCAGTGCTGAGGACAGGGGAAAGTCCTACGAGCAGTACTTC
few	TRBD1	TRBJ2-5	TRBV28	CASSMMTGTGSVKAETQYF	TGTGCCAGCAGCATGATGACCGGGACAGGGTCTGTAAAGGCGGAGACCCAGTACTTC
many	-	TRBJ2-4	TRBV5-6	CASSFTGAKNIQYF	TGTGCCAGCAGCTTTACAGGGGCCAAAAACATTCAGTACTTC
medium-sized	-	TRBJ1-6	TRBV7-2	CASSFGQRNSPLHF	TGTGCCAGCAGCTTCGGTCAGAGGAATTCACCCCTCCACTTT
medium-sized	TRBD2	TRBJ2-7	TRBV29-1	CSVGWGGYEQYF	TGCAGCGTTGGGTGGGGGGGGTACGAGCAGTACTTC
medium-sized	TRBD1	TRBJ1-5	TRBV19	CASSTRGLSNQPQHF	TGTGCCAGTAGTACCAGGGGGCTAAGCAATCAGCCCCAGCATTTT
-	TRBD2	TRBJ2-3	TRBV11-2	CASSLDSGGPDTQYF	TGTGCCAGCAGCTTAGATAGCGGGGGGCCAGATACGCAGTATTTT
medium-sized	TRBD2	TRBJ2-6	TRBV12-3/TRBV12-4	CASSSGGGSGANVLTF	TGTGCCAGCAGTTCGGGAGGGGGTTCTGGGGCCAACGTCCTGACTTTC
medium-sized	-	TRBJ2-1	TRBV19	CASSRPETNEQFF	TGTGCCAGTAGCCGGCCGGAGACCAATGAGCAGTTCTTC
medium-sized	-	TRBJ2-7	TRBV5-4	CASSLAGSSYEQYF	TGTGCCAGCAGCTTGGCAGGAAGCTCCTACGAGCAGTACTTC
large	-	TRBJ2-2	TRBV19	CASGARANTGELFF	TGTGCCAGCGGTGCCCGAGCGAACACCGGGGAGCTGTTTTTT
many	-	TRBJ1-4	TRBV5-4	CASSRTAAGREKLFF	TGTGCCAGCAGCCGCACAGCGGCAGGTCGGGAAAAACTGTTTTTT
large	TRBD1	TRBJ2-7	TRBV19	CASRDRGYEQYF	TGTGCCAGCCGGGACAGGGGCTACGAGCAGTACTTC
-	-	TRBJ2-1	TRBV6-1	CASSWTRNNEQFF	TGTGCCAGCAGTTGGACACGGAACAATGAGCAGTTCTTC
many	-	TRBJ2-2	TRBV10-3	CAISEPRATKNTGELFF	TGTGCCATCAGTGAGCCCCGAGCAACTAAAAACACCGGGGAGCTGTTTTTT
few	-	TRBJ2-7	TRBV7-2	CASSLGREVEQYF	TGTGCCAGCAGCTTAGGGCGTGAAGTCGAGCAGTACTTC
few	-	TRBJ2-5	TRBV14	CASSQARETQYF	TGTGCCAGCAGCCAAGCACGGGAGACCCAGTACTTC
-	-	TRBJ2-4	TRBV20-1	CSARDGKGSENIQYF	TGCAGTGCTAGAGATGGAAAGGGATCGGAAAACATTCAGTACTTC
-	TRBD1	TRBJ2-3	TRBV20-1	CSASPTKQGVTDTQYF	TGCAGTGCTAGCCCTACCAAACAGGGGGTCACAGATACGCAGTATTTT
once	-	TRBJ1-1	TRBV28	CASSLGGGAREAFF	TGTGCCAGCAGTTTAGGAGGGGGTGCCAGGGAAGCTTTCTTT
-	-	TRBJ1-2	TRBV5-1	CASSPQGTYGYTF	TGCGCCAGCAGTCCCCAGGGAACCTATGGCTACACCTTC
medium-sized	TRBD1	TRBJ1-5	TRBV15	CATQPRGQTSNQPQHF	TGTGCCACCCAACCCAGGGGGCAAACGAGCAATCAGCCCCAGCATTTT